This T cell receptor (beta chain) stems from a study of blood T cells in healthy people across ages (dated by TCRdb to between 2014 and 2016). Regarding the study in general: In model experiments, template switching captured about one uniquely barcoded TCR beta cDNA molecule for every two T cells. Using deep sequencing normalized with unique cDNA molecular identifiers, the study measured how TCR beta repertoire diversity changes with age. The donors were divided into four age groups: young (average approximately 15 years), middle-aged (approximately 39), aged (approximately 64) and long-lived (about 79). To avoid experimental bias, donors of different ages were distributed randomly across sequencing lanes. For two donors (one aged 18 to 30 and one aged 80 or older), the study analyzed two additional independent replicas of 1 million unique cDNA reads from the same blood draw. Here is what the overall study found, with its caveats: Since profiling was done on bulk unsorted PBMCs, naive and antigen-experienced compartments could not be conclusively compared. A strong correlation was found between observed TCR beta diversity and the percentage of naive T cells measured by flow cytometry. Observed TCR beta diversity per million T cells fell roughly linearly with age, and a significant reduction was already apparent by age around 36. The long-lived group showed more naive CD4+ T cells, fewer expanded clones and increased TCR diversity than the aged group, suggesting age selection. Total diversity estimates from one million sequenced T cells were considered lower bounds and underestimates. Because the CMV infection status of the donors was unknown, age-related changes in expanded clonotypes may potentially have been confounded.

Donors were around 37 systemically healthy Caucasian individuals from Russia aged roughly 6 to 90 years. Each donor gave approximately 10 milliliters of peripheral blood, collected into EDTA-treated Vacutainer tubes. Ficoll-Paque density-gradient centrifugation was used to isolate PBMCs, with at least 7 million obtained per sample. Trizol reagent was used to extract total RNA from PBMCs, with at least 6 micrograms per sample. For every donor, flow cytometry on a PBMC aliquot measured the percentage of naive CD45RAhigh/CD27high T cells. The germline ends are 14 bases apart after V is trimmed by 5 bases and J by 0 bases. Taken from the germline V gene, the CDR1 and CDR2 loops are MDHEN and SYDVKM. From cysteine to phenylalanine, the CDR3 is 16 amino acids long. The read is trimmed to its CDR3 DNA, 48 bases read in frame from base 1. In regard to this clonotype: Its antigen specificity is not known. Per-base quality was not reported, and no clone a single base away is much larger than it.

Libraries were constructed by 5' RACE. TCRdb shows the sequencer as Illumina HiSeq 2500. A second PCR of roughly 7 to 11 cycles was run with a J-beta primer mix and a sample-barcoded 5' primer. A unique molecular identifier was introduced onto each TCR beta cDNA molecule by a template-switch 5' adaptor carrying 12 random nucleotides. Each sample yielded at least 2.5 million CDR3-containing paired-end reads. First-strand cDNA was synthesized from all RNA with the Mint cDNA synthesis kit, primed by a TRBC-specific oligonucleotide. Following uracil-DNA glycosylase treatment, a first 18-cycle PCR with universal primers M1SS and BC2_uni_R was performed on all cDNA. For the original study's pipeline: Normalization of each sample was performed by random selection of 1 million high-quality reads, each carrying a distinct molecular identifier. Reads sharing molecular identifiers were discarded rather than binned into consensus sequences. MiTCR, set to a Q25 quality threshold and the strictest error-elimination algorithm, was used for CDR3 identification, clonotype clustering and error correction. A nonparametric unseen species model using Euler transformation provided a lower-bound estimate of total TCR beta diversity. TCRdb cleaned the public reads at Q25 with fastp, built clones with MiXCR and kept in-frame beta chains. Every entry covers one CDR3 protein and lists the most common genes and DNA from its rows. These V and J calls derive from TCRdb rather than the authors' analysis. In all, the sample holds about 1.7 million distinct CDR3 sequences, and about 28% of those were seen once. The top ten clonotypes cover 7% to 9% of the sample.

The TCR sequence derives from a woman in her twenties or thirties in good health. Sequencing was done on a sample of blood. This sequence uses TRBV28 and TRBJ2-1; TRBD2 is perhaps the D gene, given 5 matching bases. The DNA sequence is given as TGTGCCAGCAGTCCGCCGGACTCCTACTCCTACAATGAGCAGTTCTTC. This codes for CASSPPDSYSYNEQFF.